One and the same sample provided the 30 T cell receptor beta chains below, sequenced in a study of blood T cell repertoires in COVID-19 (dated by TCRdb to 2018 to 2021). The method behind the library was the immunoSEQ multiplex PCR assay. The source is immuneACCESS, and TCRdb retained only in-frame sequences with V and J called. Part of the clones is not carried over; for the studies checked, unresolved V genes explain less than half of this, and the remainder is unexplained. The table for this sample lists about 140,000 clones; 75% to 90% of them were counted only once. About two fifths of the sample is held by the ten biggest clonotypes. The material sequenced was peripheral blood. The receptors here all came from a man aged 50-59 years who had recovered from COVID-19.

Comments on this clone: At one of its ends the junction is not consistent with the germline gene, which may arise from a read error. Other DNA sequences in the same sample also yield this CDR3. The chain has TRBV5-4 and TRBJ2-1, with TRBD1 matching 8 bases. Germline V CDR1 and CDR2: SGHNT, YYREEE (reference sequence). This CDR3 contains 16 residues. The CDR3 DNA sequence: TGTGCCAGCAGCTTGGCCCTTCAGGGGGCAAGCAATGAGCAATTCTTC. Protein sequence: CASSLALQGASNEQFF.

The chain links TRBV6-6 to TRBJ1-2, with 10 positions matching TRBD1. Germline CDR1 MNHNY, CDR2 SVGAGI (reference sequence). The CDR3 contains 14 residues. J lost 2 bases, V lost 5 bases, and 2 bases had no gene match. The CDR3 coding sequence is TGTGCCAGCAGTGGGACAGGGGAAAACTATGGCTACACCTTC. Amino acids: CASSGTGENYGYTF.

The chain links TRBV10-1 to TRBJ1-2; 7 bases are shared with TRBD1. There are 13 residues in the CDR3. CDR1 WNHNN and CDR2 SYGVQD come from the germline V gene (reference sequence). V lost 5 bases, J lost 5 bases, and 5 bases stayed unmatched. As DNA, the CDR3 is TGCGCCAGCAGTCCGACAGGGAGGTATGGCTACACCTTC. Translating it yields CASSPTGRYGYTF.

V is TRBV5-1 and J is TRBJ2-3; 9 bases map to TRBD2. V was clipped by 3 bases and J by 1 base; unmatched bases: 12. This CDR3 has 18 residues. Germline CDR1 reads SGHRS; CDR2 reads YFSETQ. For the CDR3, the DNA is TGCGCCAGCAGCTCCCAGTGGGCTAGCGGGGCCGGCACAGATACGCAGTATTTT. This codes for CASSSQWASGAGTDTQYF.

As regards this clone: The same CDR3 also results from other DNA sequences found in this sample. The chain has TRBV7-8 and TRBJ2-3, with 7 bases that match TRBD2. The CDR3 consists of 15 residues. The ends lost 1 base at V and 1 base at J; junction bases unmatched: 2. CDR1 and CDR2 from the germline V gene are SGHVS and FQNEAQ. CDR3 in DNA: TGTGCCAGCAGCTTAGGACTAGCAGGCACAGATACGCAGTATTTT. This encodes CASSLGLAGTDTQYF.

This sequence joins TRBV6-5 and TRBJ2-2; unclear D gene. Germline assignment: CDR1 MNHEY and CDR2 SVGAGI. The CDR3 covers 13 residues. Between the trimmed V and J ends, which lost 6 bases and 2 bases, there was a span of 7 bases. The CDR3 nucleotides are TGTGCCAGCAGGCGCGGAAACACCGGGGAGCTGTTTTTT. Encoded protein: CASRRGNTGELFF.

This clone turned up a few times. V usage is TRBV5-4 and J usage is TRBJ2-7; D is perhaps TRBD1 (5 bases). Trimming stripped 3 bases from V and 3 bases from J, with 13 bases between. Germline assignment: CDR1 SGHNT and CDR2 YYREEE (reference sequence). CDR3 length equals 14 residues. CDR3 coding DNA: TGTGCCAGCAGCTCTCAGGACACCCTCTACGAGCAGTACTTC. This encodes CASSSQDTLYEQYF. The variable domain in full, completed from reference TRBV5-4 and TRBJ2-7, reads ETGVTQSPTHLIKTRGQQVTLRCSSQSGHNTVSWYQQALGQGPQFIFQYYREEENGRGNFPPRFSGLQFPNYSSELNVNALELDDSALYLCASSSQDTLYEQYFGPGTRLTVT.

The chain combines TRBV5-4 with TRBJ2-1; weak D call: TRBD2 (6 bases). Germline CDR1 SGHNT, CDR2 YYREEE (reference sequence). Trimming took off 0 bases at V and 2 bases at J, with 15 bases between the two ends. CDR3 length: 17 residues. For the CDR3, the DNA is TGTGCCAGCAGCTTGGGGCATGGAGGGCAGACCTACAATGAGCAGTTCTTC. It translates to CASSLGHGGQTYNEQFF.

The chain combines TRBV6-1 with TRBJ1-1, with 8 bases matching TRBD1. J lost 3 bases, V lost 1 base, and 7 bases had no gene match. This CDR3 region has 16 residues. CDR1 and CDR2 (germline): MNHNS, SASEGT. The CDR3 nucleotides read TGTGCCAGCAGTGAAGTGTTTCGGACAGGGCACACTGAAGCTTTCTTT. It translates to CASSEVFRTGHTEAFF.

In this sample, this clone turned up once. V is TRBV5-1 and J is TRBJ1-2; D unresolved. The CDR3 consists of 14 residues. Between the trimmed V and J ends, which lost 2 bases and 8 bases, there was a span of 16 bases. From germline, CDR1 is SGHRS and CDR2 YFSETQ. The CDR3: CASSFGLPVGGYTF. CDR3 DNA: TGCGCCAGCAGCTTCGGACTCCCTGTAGGCGGCTACACCTTC.

The rearrangement uses TRBV19 and TRBJ1-1; no firm D call. Germline V lookup: CDR1 LNHDA, CDR2 SQIVND (reference sequence). The CDR3 runs to 14 residues. Trimming took off 2 bases at V and 6 bases at J, with 13 bases between the two ends. This chain's CDR3 is CASSITGSSAEAFF. The CDR3 bases are TGTGCCAGTAGTATAACCGGATCGAGCGCTGAAGCTTTCTTT.

The J gene is TRBJ2-2, the V gene TRBV6-2 or TRBV6-3; a possible D gene is TRBD2 (6 bases). CDR1 and CDR2 from the germline V gene are MNHEY and SVGEGT. The CDR3 length is 15 residues. V lost 1 base and J 1 base, leaving 7 bases between the germline ends. In nucleotides, the CDR3 is TGTGCCAGCAGTTACTGGGGAGGGAACACCGGGGAGCTGTTTTTT. It codes for CASSYWGGNTGELFF.

The CDR3 spells CASSLGRGNYGYTF. DNA for the CDR3: TGTGCCAGCAGCTTGGGCAGGGGCAACTATGGCTACACCTTC. The chain couples TRBV5-6 to TRBJ1-2, with D perhaps TRBD1 (6 bases). There are 14 residues in the CDR3. Germline-derived CDR1 and CDR2 are SGHDT and YYEEEE. V lost 0 bases to trimming and J lost 2 bases, with 8 bases between them.

The chain has TRBV2 and TRBJ2-3; 9 nucleotides align to TRBD1. Germline loops: CDR1 SNHLY, CDR2 FYNNEI. The CDR3 extends over 15 amino acids. V lost 6 bases and J lost 1; bases outside the gene matches: 5. The CDR3 protein is CASRLQGARTDTQYF. The DNA of the CDR3 is TGTGCCAGCAGGCTACAGGGGGCGCGCACAGATACGCAGTATTTT.

This clone was detected only once. The chain couples TRBV18 to TRBJ1-6; D call uncertain. The CDR3 runs 15 residues. With 4 bases removed from V and 0 bases from J, the gap between germline ends came to 7 bases. The germline gives CDR1 KGHSH, CDR2 LQKENI. The CDR3 DNA sequence: TGTGCCAGCTCACGTGCCAGCTCCTATAATTCACCCCTCCACTTT. Protein: CASSRASSYNSPLHF.

V gene TRBV27 combines with J gene TRBJ2-1, with TRBD2 identical over 7 bases. Per the germline V gene, CDR1 is MNHEY and CDR2 is SMNVEV (reference sequence). Trimming removed 2 bases from V and 0 bases from J; junction bases left unmatched: 4. This CDR3 is built from 16 residues. The CDR3, as DNA: TGTGCCAGCAGTTTAAAAGCGGGGAGCTCCTACAATGAGCAGTTCTTC. Translation: CASSLKAGSSYNEQFF.

Written as DNA, the CDR3 is TGTGCCAGCAGCTTAGAGGACAGGGGTAACAATGAGCAGTTCTTC. Translating it yields CASSLEDRGNNEQFF. The chain carries TRBV11-3 and TRBJ2-1; the match to TRBD1 covers 9 bases. Germline values: CDR1 SGHNT, CDR2 YENEEA. This CDR3 has 15 residues. Trimming at V came to 0 bases and at J to 5 bases, leaving 2 bases not matched to a gene.

CDR3 DNA: TGTGCCAGCAGTACCCCTACGAGAAACACCATATATTTT. Encoded protein: CASSTPTRNTIYF. The V gene is TRBV6-5, the J gene TRBJ1-3, with D hard to call. Deletions cut 5 bases from V and 5 bases from J, with 10 bases between. Germline CDR1 and CDR2: MNHEY and SVGAGI. This CDR3 spans 13 amino acids.

The chain couples TRBV2 to TRBJ1-2, with D possibly TRBD1 on 6 matching bases. Germline V CDR1 and CDR2: SNHLY, FYNNEI. Trimming took 6 bases from V and 3 from J, leaving 20 bases between them. CDR3 length: 16 residues. CDR3 coding DNA: TGTGCCAGCAGAGTAACTTCACAGGGTGTCGACTATGGCTACACCTTC. It translates to CASRVTSQGVDYGYTF.

This chain connects TRBV7-9 to TRBJ2-5, with 11 bases identical to TRBD2. CDR1 is SEHNR, CDR2 FQNEAQ, per germline (reference sequence). The CDR3 is 16 amino acids. Trimming removed 5 bases from V and 2 bases from J; junction bases left unmatched: 7. CDR3 in amino acids: CASSRQLAGVQETQYF. Written as DNA, the CDR3 is TGTGCCAGCAGCCGTCAACTAGCGGGAGTACAAGAGACCCAGTACTTC.

The chain uses TRBV9 and TRBJ1-3; D perhaps matches TRBD1 (5 bases). Germline CDR1 reads SGDLS; CDR2 reads YYNGEE. The CDR3 sequence is 15 residues long. The V end was cut by 0 bases, the J end by 3 bases, with 10 bases between. The DNA of the CDR3 is TGTGCCAGCAGCGTAGACCAGGGTTTTGGAAACACCATATATTTT. It codes for CASSVDQGFGNTIYF.

This chain connects TRBV4-3 to TRBJ2-5; TRBD2 is a possible D gene (5 bases). The V gene's germline CDR1 is LGHNA and CDR2 YSLEER. The V and J ends lost 9 bases and 1 base respectively, with 15 bases between them. This CDR3 is 14 amino acids long. The CDR3 coding sequence is TGCGCCAGAGCCCCTTTAGGAGGCCAAGAGACCCAGTACTTC. It specifies CARAPLGGQETQYF.

This clone was detected once. The CDR3 is CSVRGPGNTIYF. The CDR3 DNA sequence: TGCAGCGTCAGGGGCCCGGGAAACACCATATATTTT. V usage is TRBV29-1 and J usage is TRBJ1-3, with D possibly being TRBD1 (6 bases). Germline V gene lookup returns CDR1 SQVTM and CDR2 ANQGSEA. The V end was cut by 6 bases, the J end by 4 bases, with 10 bases between. The CDR3 is 12 amino acids.

The V gene is TRBV18, the J gene TRBJ2-7; 7 bases are shared with TRBD1. V lost 0 bases, J lost 3 bases, and 5 bases stayed unmatched. Germline V lookup: CDR1 KGHSH, CDR2 LQKENI. CDR3 length: 15 amino acids. The CDR3 sequence is CASSPPTTGDYEQYF. As DNA, the CDR3 is TGTGCCAGCTCACCACCCACCACAGGGGACTACGAGCAGTACTTC.

J is TRBJ2-1 and V is TRBV7-3, with 9 bases that match TRBD2. This CDR3 is 15 amino acids long. V shed 2 bases and J 8 bases; nucleotides not matched to a gene: 7. Germline-derived CDR1 and CDR2 are SGHTA and FQGTGA. The CDR3 DNA reads as TGTGCCAGCAGCTTATTGCGGGGGGGCCCCCATGAGCAGTTCTTC. Translating it yields CASSLLRGGPHEQFF. The whole variable domain, remainder taken from reference TRBV7-3 and TRBJ2-1, is GAGVSQTPSNKVTEKGKYVELRCDPISGHTALYWYRQSLGQGPEFLIYFQGTGAADDSGLPNDRFFAVRPEGSVSTLKIQRTERGDSAVYLCASSLLRGGPHEQFFGPGTRLTVL.

The chain is built from TRBV7-3 and TRBJ2-7; D might be TRBD2 (5 bases). The CDR3 extends over 15 amino acids. CDR1 is SGHTA, CDR2 FQGTGA, per germline. Trimming left V 1 base short and J 6 bases short, with 16 bases between. For the CDR3, the DNA is TGTGCCAGCAGCTTAATGGGCCACGAGAGCGGCGAGCAGTACTTC. Amino acids: CASSLMGHESGEQYF. The whole variable domain, remainder taken from reference TRBV7-3 and TRBJ2-7, is GAGVSQTPSNKVTEKGKYVELRCDPISGHTALYWYRQSLGQGPEFLIYFQGTGAADDSGLPNDRFFAVRPEGSVSTLKIQRTERGDSAVYLCASSLMGHESGEQYFGPGTRLTVT.

The rearrangement joins TRBV12-3 or TRBV12-4 to TRBJ1-1; 12 nucleotides agree with TRBD1. This CDR3 region has 13 residues. Trimming took 6 bases from V and 11 from J; bases not matched to a gene: 7. Written as DNA, the CDR3 is TGTGCCAGCAGCCAGGGACAGGGGGCTAGGGCTTTCTTT. It translates to CASSQGQGARAFF.

This clone was observed a handful of times. V usage is TRBV6-2 or TRBV6-3 and J usage is TRBJ1-1, with a weak D call TRBD1 (5 bases). This CDR3 has 13 amino acids. Germline lookup yields CDR1 MNHEY and CDR2 SVGEGT. Trimming removed 2 bases from V and 5 bases from J, with 9 bases in between. The chain's CDR3 is CASSYGRETEAFF. Written as DNA, the CDR3 is TGTGCCAGCAGTTACGGCAGGGAAACTGAAGCTTTCTTT.

Regarding this clone: Within the sample, other DNA sequences also encode this same CDR3. The V call is TRBV7-2, the J call TRBJ2-7; a possible D gene is TRBD2 (6 bases). The CDR3 is 13 residues long. V was pared by 1 base and J by 3 bases, with 7 bases between. Germline V gene lookup returns CDR1 SGHTA and CDR2 FQGNSA. The CDR3 reads CASSLGRDYEQYF. In nucleotides, the CDR3 is TGTGCCAGCAGCTTAGGGCGGGACTACGAGCAGTACTTC. The entire variable domain, with the rest obtained from reference TRBV7-2 and TRBJ2-7, is as follows: GAGVSQSPSNKVTEKGKDVELRCDPISGHTALYWYRQSLGQGLEFLIYFQGNSAPDKSGLPSDRFSAERTGGSVSTLTIQRTQQEDSAVYLCASSLGRDYEQYFGPGTRLTVT.

The rearrangement joins TRBV12-3 or TRBV12-4 to TRBJ1-6; D is perhaps TRBD1 (6 bases). Trimming took 6 bases from V and 7 from J, leaving 10 bases between them. The CDR3 has 13 residues. CDR3 amino acids: CASSGQTNSPLHF. CDR3 nucleotides: TGTGCCAGCAGCGGACAGACAAATTCACCCCTCCACTTT.